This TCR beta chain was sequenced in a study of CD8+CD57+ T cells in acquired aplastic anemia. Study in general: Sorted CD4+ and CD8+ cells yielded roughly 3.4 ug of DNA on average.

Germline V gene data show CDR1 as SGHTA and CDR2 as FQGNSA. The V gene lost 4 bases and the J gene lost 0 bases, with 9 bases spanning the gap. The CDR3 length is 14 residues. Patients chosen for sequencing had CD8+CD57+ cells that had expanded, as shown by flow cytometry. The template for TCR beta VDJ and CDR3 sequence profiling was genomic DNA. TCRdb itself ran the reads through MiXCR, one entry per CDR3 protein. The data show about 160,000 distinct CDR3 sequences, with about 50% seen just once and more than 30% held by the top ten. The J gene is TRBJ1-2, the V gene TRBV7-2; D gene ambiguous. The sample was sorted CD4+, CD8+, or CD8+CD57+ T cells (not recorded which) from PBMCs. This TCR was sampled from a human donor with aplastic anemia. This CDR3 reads CASSSTGANYGYTF. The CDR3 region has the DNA TGTGCCAGCAGCTCGACGGGAGCTAACTATGGCTACACCTTC.